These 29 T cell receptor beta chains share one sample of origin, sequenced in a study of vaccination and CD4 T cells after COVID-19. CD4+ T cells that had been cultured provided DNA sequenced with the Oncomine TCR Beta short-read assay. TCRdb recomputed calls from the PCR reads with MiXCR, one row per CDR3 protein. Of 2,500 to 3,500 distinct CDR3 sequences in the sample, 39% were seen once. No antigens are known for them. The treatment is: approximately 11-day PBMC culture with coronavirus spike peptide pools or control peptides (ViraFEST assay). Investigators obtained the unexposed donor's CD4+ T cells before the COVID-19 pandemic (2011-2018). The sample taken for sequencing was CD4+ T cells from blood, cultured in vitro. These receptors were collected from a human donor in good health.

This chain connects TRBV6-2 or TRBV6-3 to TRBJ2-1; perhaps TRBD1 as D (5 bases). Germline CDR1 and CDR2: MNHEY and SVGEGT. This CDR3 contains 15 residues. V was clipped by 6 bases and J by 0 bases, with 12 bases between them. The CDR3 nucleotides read TGTGCCAGCAGCCCGCGACAGACCTCCTACAATGAGCAGTTCTTC. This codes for CASSPRQTSYNEQFF.

The DNA for the CDR3 is TGTGCCAGCAGCTTAGGCGGCCAACAGCCCCAGCATTTT. This sequence encodes CASSLGGQQPQHF. This chain joins TRBV7-8 and TRBJ1-5; D gene unclear. Trimming stripped 1 base from V and 7 bases from J, with 8 bases between. The germline CDR1 and CDR2 sequences are SGHVS and FQNEAQ. CDR3 length: 13 amino acids.

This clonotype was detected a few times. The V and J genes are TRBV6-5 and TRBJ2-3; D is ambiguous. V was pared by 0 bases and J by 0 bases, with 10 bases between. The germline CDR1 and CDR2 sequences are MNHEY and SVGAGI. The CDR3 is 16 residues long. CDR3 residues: CASSYSGRRSTDTQYF. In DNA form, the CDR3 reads TGTGCCAGCAGTTACTCGGGCAGACGGAGCACAGATACGCAGTATTTT.

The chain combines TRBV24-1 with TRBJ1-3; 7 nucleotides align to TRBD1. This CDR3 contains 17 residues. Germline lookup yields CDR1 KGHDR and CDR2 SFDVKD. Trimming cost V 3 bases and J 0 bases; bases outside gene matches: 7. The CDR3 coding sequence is TGTGCCACCAGTGATCCCCGAGGGGGCGACTCTGGAAACACCATATATTTT. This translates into CATSDPRGGDSGNTIYF.

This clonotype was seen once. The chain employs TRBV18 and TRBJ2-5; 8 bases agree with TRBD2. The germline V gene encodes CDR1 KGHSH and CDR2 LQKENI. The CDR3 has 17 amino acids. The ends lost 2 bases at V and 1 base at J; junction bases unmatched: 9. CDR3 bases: TGTGCCAGCTCACCATTAGCGGGATTCAGTTCCCAAGAGACCCAGTACTTC. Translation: CASSPLAGFSSQETQYF.

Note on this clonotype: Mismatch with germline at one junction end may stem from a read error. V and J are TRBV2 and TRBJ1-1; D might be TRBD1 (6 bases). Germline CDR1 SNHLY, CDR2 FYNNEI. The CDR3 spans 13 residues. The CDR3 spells CAGSLTGNTEAFF. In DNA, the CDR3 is TGTGCCGGCAGCCTGACAGGGAACACTGAAGCTTTCTTT.

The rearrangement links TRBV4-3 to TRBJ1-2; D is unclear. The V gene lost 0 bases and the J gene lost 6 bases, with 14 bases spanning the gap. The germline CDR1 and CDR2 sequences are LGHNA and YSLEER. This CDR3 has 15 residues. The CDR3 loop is CASSQDLGREDGYTF. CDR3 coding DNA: TGCGCCAGCAGCCAAGATCTGGGAAGGGAGGATGGCTACACCTTC.

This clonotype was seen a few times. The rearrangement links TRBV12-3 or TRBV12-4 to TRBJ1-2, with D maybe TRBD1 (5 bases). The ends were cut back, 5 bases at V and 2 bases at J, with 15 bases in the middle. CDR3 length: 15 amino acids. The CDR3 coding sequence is TGTGCCAGCAGTAAAACCGGGACGCTGAACTATGGCTACACCTTC. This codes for CASSKTGTLNYGYTF.

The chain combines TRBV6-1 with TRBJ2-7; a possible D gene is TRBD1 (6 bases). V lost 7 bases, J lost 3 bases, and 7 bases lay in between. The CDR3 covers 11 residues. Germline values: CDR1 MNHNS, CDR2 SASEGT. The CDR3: CASKGVYEQYF. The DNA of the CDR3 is TGTGCCAGCAAGGGGGTCTACGAGCAGTACTTC.

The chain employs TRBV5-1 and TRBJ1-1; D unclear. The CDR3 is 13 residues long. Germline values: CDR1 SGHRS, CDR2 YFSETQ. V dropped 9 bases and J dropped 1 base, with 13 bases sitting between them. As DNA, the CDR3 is TGCGCCACAAAAGTTCTGGCGAACACTGAAGCTTTCTTT. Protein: CATKVLANTEAFF.

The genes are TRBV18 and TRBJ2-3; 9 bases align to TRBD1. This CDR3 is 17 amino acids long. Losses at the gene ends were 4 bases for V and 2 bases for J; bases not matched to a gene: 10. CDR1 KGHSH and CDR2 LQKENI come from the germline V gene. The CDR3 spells CASSRTGQGTITDTQYF. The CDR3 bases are TGTGCCAGCTCACGAACGGGACAGGGTACAATCACAGATACGCAGTATTTT.

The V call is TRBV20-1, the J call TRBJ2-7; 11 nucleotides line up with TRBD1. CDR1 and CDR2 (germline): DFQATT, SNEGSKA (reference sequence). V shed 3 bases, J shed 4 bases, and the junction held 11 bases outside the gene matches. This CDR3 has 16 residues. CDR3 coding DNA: TGCAGTGCTAGCCTATTGCGGACAGGGGGCTTGTACGAGCAGTACTTC. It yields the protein CSASLLRTGGLYEQYF.

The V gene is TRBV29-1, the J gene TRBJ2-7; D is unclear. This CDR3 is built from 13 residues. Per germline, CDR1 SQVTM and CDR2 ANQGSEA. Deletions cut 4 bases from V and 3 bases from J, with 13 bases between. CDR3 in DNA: TGCAGCGTTGTTCTACAGACCAACTACGAGCAGTACTTC. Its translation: CSVVLQTNYEQYF.

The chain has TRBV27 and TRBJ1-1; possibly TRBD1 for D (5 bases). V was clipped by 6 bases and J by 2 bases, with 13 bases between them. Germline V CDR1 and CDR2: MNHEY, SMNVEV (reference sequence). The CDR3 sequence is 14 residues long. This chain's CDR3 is CASSAPGRNTEAFF. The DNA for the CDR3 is TGTGCCAGCAGCGCCCCGGGACGAAACACTGAAGCTTTCTTT.

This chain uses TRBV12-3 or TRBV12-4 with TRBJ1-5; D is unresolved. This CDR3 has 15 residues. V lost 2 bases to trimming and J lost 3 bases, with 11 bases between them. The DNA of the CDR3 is TGTGCCAGCAGTTTACTCCTGGCGAACAATCAGCCCCAGCATTTT. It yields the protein CASSLLLANNQPQHF.

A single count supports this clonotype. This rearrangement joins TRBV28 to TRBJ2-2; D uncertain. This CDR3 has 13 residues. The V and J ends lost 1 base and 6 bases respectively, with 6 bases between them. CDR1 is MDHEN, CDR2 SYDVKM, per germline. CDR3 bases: TGTGCCAGCAGTTTATTAGGCCCCGGGGAGCTGTTTTTT. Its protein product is CASSLLGPGELFF. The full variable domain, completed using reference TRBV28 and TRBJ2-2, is DVKVTQSSRYLVKRTGEKVFLECVQDMDHENMFWYRQDPGLGLRLIYFSYDVKMKEKGDIPEGYSVSREKKERFSLILESASTNQTSMYLCASSLLGPGELFFGEGSRLTVL.

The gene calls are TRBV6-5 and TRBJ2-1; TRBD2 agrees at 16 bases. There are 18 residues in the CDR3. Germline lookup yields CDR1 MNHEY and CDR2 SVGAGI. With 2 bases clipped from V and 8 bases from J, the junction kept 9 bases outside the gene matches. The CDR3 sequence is CASSYAGTSGGARDEQFF. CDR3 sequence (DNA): TGTGCCAGCAGTTACGCCGGGACTAGCGGGGGGGCTAGGGATGAGCAGTTCTTC.

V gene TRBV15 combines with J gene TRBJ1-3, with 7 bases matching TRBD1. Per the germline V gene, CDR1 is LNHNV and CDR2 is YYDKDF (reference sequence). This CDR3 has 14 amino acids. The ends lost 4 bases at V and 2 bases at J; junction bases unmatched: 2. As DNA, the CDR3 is TGTGCCACCAGCATGAGGGGGCCTGGAAACACCATATATTTT. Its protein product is CATSMRGPGNTIYF.

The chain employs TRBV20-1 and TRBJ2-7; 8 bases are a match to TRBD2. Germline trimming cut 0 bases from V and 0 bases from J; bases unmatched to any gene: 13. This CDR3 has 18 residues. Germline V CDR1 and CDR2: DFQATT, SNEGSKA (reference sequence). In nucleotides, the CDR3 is TGCAGTGCTAGAGATAGGGGTGGGGTAGCGGGAAGCTCCTACGAGCAGTACTTC. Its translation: CSARDRGGVAGSSYEQYF.

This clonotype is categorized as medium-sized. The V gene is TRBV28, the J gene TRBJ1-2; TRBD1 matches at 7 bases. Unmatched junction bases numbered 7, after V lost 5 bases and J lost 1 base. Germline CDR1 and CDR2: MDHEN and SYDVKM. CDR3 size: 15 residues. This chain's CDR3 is CASSRWTGLNYGYTF. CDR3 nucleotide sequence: TGTGCCAGCAGTCGTTGGACAGGACTTAACTATGGCTACACCTTC.

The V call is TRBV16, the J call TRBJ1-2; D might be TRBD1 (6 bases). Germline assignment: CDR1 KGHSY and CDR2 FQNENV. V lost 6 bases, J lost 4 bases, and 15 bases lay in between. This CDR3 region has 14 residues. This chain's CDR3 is CASRRFGGSYGYTF. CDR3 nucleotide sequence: TGTGCCAGCAGACGCTTTGGGGGCAGCTATGGCTACACCTTC.

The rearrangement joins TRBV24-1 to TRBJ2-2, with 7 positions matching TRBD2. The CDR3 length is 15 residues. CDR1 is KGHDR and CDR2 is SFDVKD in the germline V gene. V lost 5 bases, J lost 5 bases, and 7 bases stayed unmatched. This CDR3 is CATSVAGVGTGELFF. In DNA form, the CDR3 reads TGTGCCACCAGTGTGGCGGGAGTCGGTACCGGGGAGCTGTTTTTT.

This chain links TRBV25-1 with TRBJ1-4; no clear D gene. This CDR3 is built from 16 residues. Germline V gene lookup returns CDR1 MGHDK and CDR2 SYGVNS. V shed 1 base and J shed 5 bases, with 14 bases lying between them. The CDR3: CASSEFGSRSNEKLFF. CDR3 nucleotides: TGTGCCAGCAGTGAATTTGGGTCCAGGAGCAATGAAAAACTGTTTTTT.

CDR3 DNA sequence: TGTGCCAGCAGCTTATCTGGCCCAGGGAGGAGCTATCGCACAGATACGCAGTATTTT. Translation: CASSLSGPGRSYRTDTQYF. The rearrangement uses TRBV7-2 and TRBJ2-3; D is possibly TRBD2 (6 bases). Trimming left V 2 bases short and J 1 base short, with 22 bases between. The CDR3 runs to 19 residues. The germline V gene encodes CDR1 SGHTA and CDR2 FQGNSA. The full variable domain, completed using reference TRBV7-2 and TRBJ2-3, is GAGVSQSPSNKVTEKGKDVELRCDPISGHTALYWYRQSLGQGLEFLIYFQGNSAPDKSGLPSDRFSAERTGGSVSTLTIQRTQQEDSAVYLCASSLSGPGRSYRTDTQYFGPGTRLTVL.

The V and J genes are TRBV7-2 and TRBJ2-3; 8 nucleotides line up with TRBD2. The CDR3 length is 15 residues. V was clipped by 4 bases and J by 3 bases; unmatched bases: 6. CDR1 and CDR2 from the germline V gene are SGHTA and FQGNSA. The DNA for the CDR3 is TGTGCCAGCAGCTCCGGGGGGGCCGGAACAGATACGCAGTATTTT. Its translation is CASSSGGAGTDTQYF.

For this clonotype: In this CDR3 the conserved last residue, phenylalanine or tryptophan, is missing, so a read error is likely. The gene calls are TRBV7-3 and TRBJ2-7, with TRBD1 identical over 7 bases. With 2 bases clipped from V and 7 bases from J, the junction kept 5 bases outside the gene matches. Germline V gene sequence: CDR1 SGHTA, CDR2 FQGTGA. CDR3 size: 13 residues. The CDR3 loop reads CASSLGQAEEQYL. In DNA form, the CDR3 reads TGTGCCAGCAGCTTAGGACAGGCCGAGGAGCAGTACCTC.

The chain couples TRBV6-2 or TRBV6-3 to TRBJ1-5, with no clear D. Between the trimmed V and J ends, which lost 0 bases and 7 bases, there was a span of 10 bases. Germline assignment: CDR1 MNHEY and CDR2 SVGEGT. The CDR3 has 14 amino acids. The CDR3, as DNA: TGTGCCAGCAGTTACTCGACGGGCAGCCAGCCCCAGCATTTT. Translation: CASSYSTGSQPQHF.

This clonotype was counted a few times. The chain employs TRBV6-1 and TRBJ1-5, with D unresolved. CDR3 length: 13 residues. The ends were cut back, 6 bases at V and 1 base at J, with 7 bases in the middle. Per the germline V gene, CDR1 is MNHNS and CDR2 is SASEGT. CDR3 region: CASRVDSNQPQHF. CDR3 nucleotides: TGTGCCAGCAGAGTGGACAGCAATCAGCCCCAGCATTTT.

The CDR3 here is CASSLTNRGTYEQYF. In DNA, the CDR3 is TGTGCCAGCAGCTTAACGAACAGGGGGACCTACGAGCAGTACTTC. V gene TRBV7-8 combines with J gene TRBJ2-7; 8 nucleotides align to TRBD1. V trimming: 2 bases; J trimming: 2 bases; junction bases outside the gene matches: 5. Per germline, CDR1 SGHVS and CDR2 FQNEAQ. CDR3 size: 15 residues.